These T cell receptor beta chains were read from a single sample in a study of T cells in Graves' hyperthyroidism and ophthalmopathy. TCRdb re-called the multiplex PCR reads with MiXCR, one entry per CDR3 protein. The sample yields roughly 380,000 distinct CDR3 sequences, roughly 13% seen once. The sequencing sample was made of blood. These receptors all stem from a man aged 25-40 years with Graves' hyperthyroidism that later progressed to Graves' ophthalmopathy. Both conserved end residues are part of each CDR3. A D gene is named only where the DNA matches it firmly. Size is omitted from some rows. Given values are once, few, many or a class for expanded clones.

>.|TRBJ2-5|.|TRBV2
CASFDHRAKDETQYF
TGTGCCAGCTTCGATCATAGAGCGAAGGATGAGACCCAGTACTTC
>many|TRBJ1-1|.|TRBV11-1
CASSLARITEAFF
TGTGCCAGCAGCTTAGCTCGGATCACTGAAGCTTTCTTT
>many|TRBJ2-7|TRBD1|TRBV6-1
CASRTAGQGTYEQYF
TGTGCCAGCAGAACAGCGGGACAGGGAACCTACGAGCAGTACTTC
>few|TRBJ1-2|.|TRBV28
CASSSGPLGGYTF
TGTGCCAGCAGCTCCGGGCCATTGGGAGGCTACACCTTC
>.|TRBJ2-2|.|TRBV30
CAPLGGPSLNTGELFF
TGTGCCCCCCTGGGGGGGCCCTCCCTTAACACCGGGGAGCTGTTTTTT
>many|TRBJ2-5|TRBD1|TRBV6-5
CASSYGTDVLETQYF
TGTGCCAGCAGTTACGGGACAGACGTGTTAGAGACCCAGTACTTC
>many|TRBJ1-2|.|TRBV9
CASTRTANYGYTF
TGTGCCAGCACCAGGACGGCTAACTATGGCTACACCTTC
>many|TRBJ2-3|.|TRBV5-1
CASSTSNSFTDTQYF
TGCGCCAGCAGCACCTCTAACTCCTTCACAGATACGCAGTATTTT
>many|TRBJ1-2|TRBD1|TRBV28
CASSLADRGLVYGYTF
TGTGCCAGCAGTTTGGCCGACAGGGGGCTTGTGTATGGCTACACCTTC
>many|TRBJ2-7|TRBD2|TRBV5-1
CASSLVSGASYEQYF
TGCGCCAGCAGCTTGGTTAGCGGGGCCTCCTACGAGCAGTACTTC
>many|TRBJ1-3|.|TRBV5-1
CASSIGQTSSGNTIYF
TGCGCCAGCAGCATAGGACAGACCTCTTCTGGAAACACCATATATTTT
>many|TRBJ1-2|.|TRBV7-9
CASSLALADYGYTF
TGTGCCAGCAGCTTAGCGCTGGCAGACTATGGCTACACCTTC
>once|TRBJ1-5|.|TRBV15
CATSRAFNQPQHF
TGTGCCACCAGCAGAGCGTTCAATCAGCCCCAGCATTTT
>many|TRBJ1-5|.|TRBV3-1
CASSQRGGSQPQHF
TGTGCCAGCAGCCAAAGGGGAGGGTCTCAGCCCCAGCATTTT
>many|TRBJ2-3|.|TRBV29-1
CSVVRETSTDTQYF
TGCAGCGTTGTTCGGGAAACAAGCACAGATACGCAGTATTTT
>many|TRBJ2-5|.|TRBV7-9
CASSPQQETQYF
TGTGCCAGCAGCCCACAGCAAGAGACCCAGTACTTC
>few|TRBJ2-5|.|TRBV29-1
CSVGVGETQYF
TGCAGCGTTGGGGTGGGAGAGACCCAGTACTTC
>many|TRBJ2-7|.|TRBV24-1
CATSERRGGEQYF
TGTGCCACCAGTGAACGTAGGGGCGGAGAGCAGTACTTC
>many|TRBJ1-2|.|TRBV6-1
CASSLQRGPYGYTF
TGTGCCAGCAGTTTACAGAGAGGGCCCTATGGCTACACCTTC
>few|TRBJ2-2|TRBD2|TRBV6-1
CASSALAGGTGELFF
TGTGCCAGCAGTGCACTAGCGGGGGGGACCGGGGAGCTGTTTTTT
>many|TRBJ2-7|.|TRBV6-1
CASSYLGPYEQYF
TGTGCCAGCAGCTACCTTGGCCCCTACGAGCAGTACTTC
>few|TRBJ1-1|TRBD1|TRBV27
CASSARTGGGTEAFF
TGTGCCAGCAGTGCCCGGACAGGGGGCGGGACTGAAGCTTTCTTT
>many|TRBJ1-4|.|TRBV30
CAWTRASAYEKLFF
TGTGCCTGGACCCGGGCCTCCGCTTATGAAAAACTGTTTTTT
>many|TRBJ2-7|.|TRBV11-2
CASSLGAVVSDEQYF
TGTGCCAGCAGCTTAGGTGCAGTTGTGAGCGACGAGCAGTACTTC
>many|TRBJ1-2|.|TRBV6-6
CASSYSQNGDYGYTF
TGTGCCAGCAGTTACAGCCAGAATGGGGATTATGGCTACACCTTC
>.|TRBJ2-1|TRBD2|TRBV7-8
CASSLHGLAHEQFF
TGTGCCAGCAGCCTACATGGACTAGCCCATGAGCAGTTCTTC
>many|TRBJ2-3|.|TRBV6-1
CASRGASTDTQYF
TGTGCCAGCAGAGGGGCGAGCACAGATACGCAGTATTTT
>many|TRBJ1-3|.|TRBV28
CASSSRGTRGWNTIYF
TGTGCCAGCAGTTCAAGGGGGACCCGGGGGTGGAACACCATATATTTT
>many|TRBJ1-1|.|TRBV12-3/TRBV12-4
CASSLGDGGTEAFF
TGTGCCAGCAGCCTGGGGGACGGAGGAACTGAAGCTTTCTTT
>.|TRBJ2-7|.|TRBV7-2
CASSPNLSGQYF
TGTGCCAGCAGCCCGAACCTGAGCGGGCAGTACTTC
>many|TRBJ1-2|.|TRBV6-1
CASIEGGAAGYTF
TGTGCCAGCATCGAGGGGGGGGCGGCTGGCTACACCTTC
>many|TRBJ2-7|TRBD1|TRBV28
CASSTGGASYEQYF
TGTGCCAGCAGTACAGGGGGCGCATCCTACGAGCAGTACTTC
>.|TRBJ2-5|TRBD1|TRBV4-1
CASSRTGQVRETQYF
TGCGCCAGCAGCCGAACCGGACAGGTACGGGAGACCCAGTACTTC
>few|TRBJ2-1|TRBD2|TRBV27
CASSWERGGYNEQFF
TGTGCCAGCAGTTGGGAGCGGGGGGGCTACAATGAGCAGTTCTTC
>.|TRBJ2-1|.|TRBV24-1
CATSRRVDEQFF
TGTGCCACCAGTAGGCGGGTCGATGAGCAGTTCTTC
>few|TRBJ1-4|.|TRBV20-1
CSVMTEKLFF
TGCAGTGTTATGACTGAAAAACTGTTTTTT
>.|TRBJ2-3|.|TRBV28
CASTPERRADTQYF
TGTGCCAGCACCCCGGAGCGGCGTGCAGATACGCAGTATTTT
>many|TRBJ2-7|.|TRBV7-8
CASSLGDRPTYEQYF
TGTGCCAGCAGCTTAGGTGACAGGCCCACCTACGAGCAGTACTTC
>.|TRBJ1-1|.|TRBV19
CASSIMGFTEAFF
TGTGCCAGTAGTATAATGGGGTTCACTGAAGCTTTCTTT
>.|TRBJ2-3|TRBD1|TRBV6-1
CASSAGTASTDTQYF
TGTGCCAGCAGTGCGGGGACAGCGAGCACAGATACGCAGTATTTT
>many|TRBJ2-3|.|TRBV11-2
CASSPDGSTQYF
TGTGCCAGCAGCCCGGACGGGAGTACGCAGTATTTT
>many|TRBJ2-5|.|TRBV30
CAWSVMETQYF
TGTGCCTGGAGTGTAATGGAGACCCAGTACTTC
>many|TRBJ1-2|.|TRBV27
CASSLSRQDLYGYTF
TGTGCCAGCAGTTTATCCCGACAGGACCTCTATGGCTACACCTTC
>few|TRBJ2-2|.|TRBV7-2
CASSLLGGDRPGELFF
TGTGCCAGCAGCTTATTGGGGGGAGATCGACCCGGGGAGCTGTTTTTT
>few|TRBJ2-2|.|TRBV6-1
CASSPIPGQLGPNTGELFF
TGTGCCAGCAGTCCGATTCCGGGACAACTGGGACCGAACACCGGGGAGCTGTTTTTT
>.|TRBJ1-3|.|TRBV18
CASSPAVSSGNTIYF
TGTGCCAGCTCACCAGCAGTAAGCTCTGGAAACACCATATATTTT
>few|TRBJ1-2|TRBD1|TRBV3-1
CASSIPGTENGYTF
TGTGCCAGCAGCATACCAGGGACAGAGAATGGCTACACCTTC
>many|TRBJ2-1|TRBD1|TRBV7-9
CASSADREPYNEQFF
TGTGCCAGCAGCGCTGACAGGGAACCCTACAATGAGCAGTTCTTC
>.|TRBJ1-2|TRBD1|TRBV29-1
CSVTGTDGYTF
TGCAGCGTTACAGGGACAGATGGCTACACCTTC
>many|TRBJ1-1|.|TRBV6-4
CASSRQASTEAFF
TGTGCCAGCAGTAGACAAGCCTCCACTGAAGCTTTCTTT
>.|TRBJ1-5|.|TRBV4-1
CASSQDMQFGQPQHF
TGCGCCAGCAGCCAAGATATGCAGTTTGGTCAGCCCCAGCATTTT
>few|TRBJ1-6|.|TRBV18
CASSIGTQNSPLHF
TGTGCCAGCTCAATCGGGACGCAAAATTCACCCCTCCACTTT
>.|TRBJ1-5|.|TRBV19
CASSKAPRQPQHF
TGTGCCAGTAGTAAGGCCCCCAGACAGCCCCAGCATTTT
>many|TRBJ2-3|TRBD2|TRBV11-3
CASSLVPSGGRDTQYF
TGTGCCAGCAGCTTAGTCCCTAGCGGGGGGCGAGATACGCAGTATTTT
>.|TRBJ2-7|TRBD2|TRBV10-2
CASSAGGDPGQYF
TGCGCCAGCAGTGCCGGGGGGGACCCTGGGCAGTACTTC